These T cell receptor beta chains were read from a single sample in a study of blood T cells in healthy people across ages. TCRdb reanalysed the 5' RACE reads using MiXCR and keeps one entry per CDR3 protein. This sample has over a million distinct CDR3 sequences, with 40% to 45% found just once. Sequencing was done on a sample of blood. These TCRs come from a young woman in good health. CDR3s include the opening cysteine and the closing phenylalanine or tryptophan. D genes are given only for firm matches. Size tells how often a clone was seen (once, few, many) or the class of an expanded clone, and some rows leave it out.

J	D	size	V	length	CDR3	DNA
TRBJ2-1	TRBD2	few	TRBV11-2	14	CASSPRTRSDEQFF	TGTGCCAGCAGCCCTAGGACTAGATCGGATGAGCAGTTCTTC
TRBJ1-2	.	.	TRBV14	15	CASSGARGTDYGYTF	TGTGCCAGCAGCGGCGCCAGGGGAACTGACTATGGCTACACCTTC
TRBJ2-7	.	.	TRBV29-1	14	CSVGRMHSYNEQYF	TGCAGCGTTGGTAGGATGCACTCCTACAATGAGCAGTACTTC
TRBJ2-1	TRBD2	few	TRBV24-1	20	CATSDGRAYSGGGSYNEQFF	TGTGCCACCAGTGATGGTCGGGCCTATAGCGGGGGTGGCTCCTACAATGAGCAGTTCTTC
TRBJ2-2	TRBD2	.	TRBV12-3/TRBV12-4	15	CASSLGGLSGGELFF	TGTGCCAGCAGTTTAGGGGGACTAAGTGGCGGGGAGCTGTTTTTT
TRBJ2-3	TRBD1	many	TRBV4-3	14	CASGWNRGTDTQYF	TGCGCCAGCGGTTGGAACAGGGGAACAGATACGCAGTATTTT
TRBJ1-5	.	.	TRBV12-3/TRBV12-4	18	CASSLTVIVQDGNQPQHF	TGTGCCAGCAGTTTAACCGTGATCGTTCAGGACGGCAATCAGCCCCAGCATTTT
TRBJ1-1	.	.	TRBV5-6	17	CASSLGARKAMNTEAFF	TGTGCCAGCAGCTTGGGGGCCAGGAAAGCAATGAACACTGAAGCTTTCTTT
TRBJ1-2	TRBD1	.	TRBV5-1	14	CASSLGDRGNGYTF	TGCGCCAGCAGCTTGGGGGACAGGGGTAATGGCTACACCTTC
TRBJ1-1	.	.	TRBV28	14	CASRRTHPIYEAFF	TGTGCCAGCAGGCGAACCCATCCGATTTACGAAGCTTTCTTT
TRBJ2-7	TRBD2	.	TRBV20-1	14	CSARDAGGPDEQYF	TGCAGTGCTAGAGACGCGGGAGGGCCGGACGAGCAGTACTTC
TRBJ1-5	TRBD1	many	TRBV27	13	CASRTGGNQPQHF	TGTGCCAGCAGAACAGGGGGCAATCAGCCCCAGCATTTT
TRBJ1-6	TRBD1	few	TRBV20-1	13	CSAPDRVNSPLHF	TGCAGTGCCCCGGACAGGGTGAATTCACCCCTCCACTTT
TRBJ2-7	.	many	TRBV27	13	CASSLNQNYEQYF	TGTGCCAGCAGTTTAAACCAGAACTACGAGCAGTACTTC
TRBJ1-1	.	few	TRBV27	13	CASSLGPHTEAFF	TGTGCCAGCAGTCTCGGACCGCACACTGAAGCTTTCTTT
TRBJ2-7	TRBD1	.	TRBV7-2	13	CASAWTGHYEQYF	TGTGCCAGCGCCTGGACAGGTCACTACGAGCAGTACTTC
TRBJ2-3	.	.	TRBV29-1	13	CSVEWARKDTQYF	TGCAGCGTTGAGTGGGCCAGAAAGGATACGCAGTATTTT
TRBJ1-2	TRBD1	.	TRBV2	13	CASRRGGGNGYTF	TGTGCCAGCAGAAGAGGGGGCGGTAATGGCTACACCTTC
TRBJ1-5	.	.	TRBV28	16	CASSQSRGYSNQPQHF	TGTGCCAGCAGTCAATCCCGGGGCTATAGCAATCAGCCCCAGCATTTT
TRBJ2-1	.	few	TRBV7-2	11	CASSNLAEQFF	TGTGCCAGCAGCAACTTAGCGGAGCAGTTCTTC
TRBJ2-3	TRBD2	.	TRBV6-5	14	CASRGLAHADTQYF	TGTGCCAGCAGAGGACTAGCGCATGCAGATACGCAGTATTTT
TRBJ2-1	.	.	TRBV6-1	16	CASSDEGRAGDNEQFF	TGTGCCAGCAGTGATGAGGGTAGGGCGGGCGACAATGAGCAGTTCTTC
TRBJ1-1	.	few	TRBV20-1	12	CSASPQSPTAFF	TGCAGTGCTAGTCCGCAGTCGCCGACAGCTTTCTTT
TRBJ2-3	TRBD2	few	TRBV5-1	16	CASSLPSGSSTDTQYF	TGCGCCAGCAGCCTTCCTAGCGGTTCTAGCACAGATACGCAGTATTTT
TRBJ2-1	TRBD2	.	TRBV10-3	13	CAIWNSGTEEQFF	TGTGCCATCTGGAATAGCGGGACGGAAGAGCAGTTCTTC
TRBJ2-5	.	.	TRBV12-3/TRBV12-4	13	CASGIAWGETQYF	TGTGCCAGCGGGATAGCGTGGGGAGAGACCCAGTACTTC
TRBJ2-7	.	few	TRBV4-3	14	CASSPGDDSYEQYF	TGCGCCAGCAGCCCAGGGGACGACTCCTACGAGCAGTACTTC
TRBJ1-5	.	.	TRBV10-3	14	CAISESYSNQPQHF	TGTGCCATCAGTGAGTCGTATAGCAATCAGCCCCAGCATTTT
TRBJ2-3	.	.	TRBV3-1	15	CASSQGEAIPDTQYF	TGTGCCAGCAGCCAAGGGGAGGCCATTCCAGATACGCAGTATTTT
TRBJ1-1	.	many	TRBV7-9	12	CASSFGSTEAFF	TGTGCCAGCAGTTTTGGTTCGACTGAAGCTTTCTTT
TRBJ2-7	TRBD2	few	TRBV6-5	17	CASSSSRTSGDSYEQYF	TGTGCCAGCAGTTCCTCCCGGACTAGCGGGGACTCCTACGAGCAGTACTTC
TRBJ1-6	.	many	TRBV27	13	CASSSTANSPLHF	TGTGCCAGCAGTTCTACAGCTAATTCACCCCTCCACTTT
TRBJ2-7	.	few	TRBV20-1	12	CSAKQGPYEQYF	TGCAGTGCTAAACAGGGACCCTACGAGCAGTACTTC
TRBJ2-7	.	.	TRBV7-9	15	CASSIGQGFDNEQYF	TGTGCCAGCAGTATTGGTCAGGGGTTCGACAATGAGCAGTACTTC
TRBJ2-5	TRBD2	few	TRBV29-1	13	CSVVVAGGETQYF	TGCAGCGTTGTAGTAGCGGGCGGAGAGACCCAGTACTTC
TRBJ2-2	TRBD1	.	TRBV7-3	15	CASSPTGGRGGELFF	TGTGCCAGCAGCCCGACAGGGGGTCGCGGCGGGGAGCTGTTTTTT
TRBJ2-7	TRBD1	few	TRBV29-1	12	CSLRDSSYEQYF	TGCAGCCTCCGGGACAGCTCCTACGAGCAGTACTTC
TRBJ2-5	TRBD2	few	TRBV7-2	15	CASSLAGLNYETQYF	TGTGCCAGCAGCTTAGCGGGACTAAATTATGAGACCCAGTACTTC
TRBJ2-3	.	.	TRBV12-3/TRBV12-4	13	CASSIYRVDTQYF	TGTGCCAGCAGTATCTACAGGGTGGATACGCAGTATTTT
TRBJ2-7	TRBD2	.	TRBV20-1	16	CSARDTGTSGTYEQYF	TGCAGTGCTAGAGACACCGGGACTAGCGGTACCTACGAGCAGTACTTC
TRBJ2-3	TRBD2	.	TRBV4-1	17	CASSDLGTSRGGDTQYF	TGCGCCAGCAGCGACCTCGGGACTAGCCGTGGGGGAGATACGCAGTATTTT
TRBJ2-1	.	few	TRBV5-1	14	CASSAPLLFSEQFF	TGCGCTAGTAGCGCTCCCCTCCTCTTTAGTGAGCAGTTCTTC
TRBJ1-2	.	.	TRBV6-6	14	CASSYSNGYGGYTF	TGTGCCAGCAGTTACTCGAATGGGTATGGTGGCTACACCTTC
TRBJ2-5	TRBD1	few	TRBV10-3	13	CATGTGGRETQYF	TGTGCCACCGGGACAGGGGGACGAGAGACCCAGTACTTC
TRBJ2-3	.	.	TRBV13	13	CASSGRDTDTQYF	TGTGCCAGCAGCGGTAGGGACACAGATACGCAGTATTTT
TRBJ2-7	TRBD1	few	TRBV27	13	CASSLWTGLEQYF	TGTGCCAGCAGTTTATGGACAGGGCTCGAGCAGTACTTC
TRBJ2-4	TRBD2	few	TRBV9	15	CASSLGSSGSDIQYF	TGTGCCAGCAGCCTAGGATCTAGCGGGAGTGACATTCAGTACTTC
TRBJ2-6	.	.	TRBV27	17	CASSRQNPPSGANVLTF	TGTGCCAGCAGTCGACAGAATCCTCCCTCTGGGGCCAACGTCCTGACTTTC
TRBJ2-1	TRBD1	many	TRBV12-3/TRBV12-4	13	CASSPTTGNEQFF	TGTGCCAGCAGCCCTACGACAGGGAATGAGCAGTTCTTC
TRBJ2-7	TRBD2	.	TRBV7-2	18	CASSLLSSGTITFYEQYF	TGTGCCAGCAGCTTATTATCTAGCGGGACAATTACCTTCTACGAGCAGTACTTC
TRBJ2-1	TRBD2	many	TRBV27	14	CASSPAGGYNEQFF	TGTGCCAGCAGTCCGGCGGGAGGCTACAATGAGCAGTTCTTC
TRBJ1-2	.	.	TRBV2	17	CASSDFVGGGAGYGCTF	.